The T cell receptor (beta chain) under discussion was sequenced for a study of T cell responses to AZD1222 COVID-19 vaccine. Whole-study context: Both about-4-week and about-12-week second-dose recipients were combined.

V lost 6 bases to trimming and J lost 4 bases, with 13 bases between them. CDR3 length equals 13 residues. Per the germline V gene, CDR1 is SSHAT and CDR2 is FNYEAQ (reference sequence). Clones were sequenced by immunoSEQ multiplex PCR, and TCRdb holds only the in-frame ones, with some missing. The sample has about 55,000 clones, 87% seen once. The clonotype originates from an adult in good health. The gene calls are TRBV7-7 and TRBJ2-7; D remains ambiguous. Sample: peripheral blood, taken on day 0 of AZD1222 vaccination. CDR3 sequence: CASRLPRVYEQYF. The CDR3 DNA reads TGTGCCAGCAGACTCCCCCGGGTTTACGAGCAGTACTTC.